The 31 T cell receptor beta chains reported below all come from one sample, sequenced in a study of cytomegalovirus exposure and HLA in healthy donors. 60 Vbeta and 13 Jbeta primers were used in PCR. Assay: immunoSEQ multiplex PCR; the TCRdb copy retains only in-frame clones and omits some. The sample lists 55,000 to 80,000 clones, about four fifths occurring once. What was sequenced was PBMCs. The receptors derive from a woman aged 25 to 45 in good health and CMV-seronegative.

The chain carries TRBV5-1 and TRBJ2-1; D is possibly TRBD2 (6 bases). The germline V gene has CDR1 SGHRS and CDR2 YFSETQ. V dropped 4 bases and J dropped 3 bases, with 14 bases sitting between them. This CDR3 has 15 amino acids. The CDR3 DNA reads TGCGCCAGCAGCGATAGTCCGGGACTCTACAATGAGCAGTTCTTC. Translation: CASSDSPGLYNEQFF.

This clone was detected only a few times. DNA of the CDR3: TGTGCCAGCAGCCCCCAGGGGAACACTGAAGCTTTCTTT. Its translation: CASSPQGNTEAFF. The chain combines TRBV7-2 with TRBJ1-1; D possibly corresponds to TRBD1 (5 bases). The CDR3 spans 13 residues. Germline CDR1 is SGHTA and CDR2 is FQGNSA. Trimming took off 5 bases at V and 1 base at J, with 8 bases between the two ends.

This chain joins TRBV5-1 and TRBJ1-2; D perhaps matches TRBD1 (5 bases). The CDR3 runs to 14 residues. Between the trimmed V and J ends, which lost 1 base and 6 bases, there was a span of 13 bases. In germline, CDR1 is SGHRS, CDR2 YFSETQ. CDR3 sequence (DNA): TGCGCCAGCAGCTTGACGACAGTGACGGATGGCTACACCTTC. Protein product: CASSLTTVTDGYTF.

There are many counts of this clone. The CDR3 sequence is CAVEGMNTEAFF. CDR3 sequence (DNA): TGTGCCGTGGAGGGGATGAACACTGAAGCTTTCTTT. This chain joins TRBV25-1 and TRBJ1-1, with D tentatively TRBD1 (5 bases). In germline, CDR1 is MGHDK, CDR2 SYGVNS. Trimming cost V 11 bases and J 0 bases, with 10 bases left between them. The CDR3 is 12 residues long.

The chain couples TRBV28 to TRBJ1-5; tentatively, D is TRBD1 (5 bases). The CDR3 length is 14 residues. Germline loops: CDR1 MDHEN, CDR2 SYDVKM. Trimming left V 6 bases short and J 7 bases short, with 16 bases between. The CDR3 coding sequence is TGTGCCAGCAGGGGCGGGGGGGTAGGACAGCCCCAGCATTTT. Its translation: CASRGGGVGQPQHF.

The chain combines TRBV6-5 with TRBJ1-1; 8 positions match TRBD1. Germline values: CDR1 MNHEY, CDR2 SVGAGI. CDR3 size: 15 residues. With 4 bases clipped from V and 7 bases from J, the junction kept 11 bases outside the gene matches. The CDR3 DNA follows: TGTGCCAGCAGTTCACAGCAGGGGACAGGATGTGAAGCTTTCTTT. Amino acids: CASSSQQGTGCEAFF.

This chain joins TRBV5-4 and TRBJ2-2; D uncertain. Trimming left V 1 base short and J 2 bases short, with 6 bases between. CDR1 SGHNT and CDR2 YYREEE come from the germline V gene (reference sequence). There are 14 residues in the CDR3. DNA of the CDR3: TGTGCCAGCAGCTTGATTAGAAACACCGGGGAGCTGTTTTTT. Translated: CASSLIRNTGELFF.

This clone was recorded only once. The rearrangement links TRBV11-2 to TRBJ2-7, with a tentative D call TRBD2 (6 bases). CDR1 SGHAT and CDR2 FQNNGV come from the germline V gene. This CDR3 is 15 amino acids long. V was cut by 1 base and J by 2 bases, with 12 bases left in between. DNA of the CDR3: TGTGCCAGCAGCTTAGTACTAGCTGACACCTACGAGCAGTACGTC. It translates to CASSLVLADTYEQYV.

V gene TRBV6-6 combines with J gene TRBJ1-1; tentatively, D is TRBD1 (5 bases). V was shortened by 5 bases and J by 1 base, with 11 bases between the two germline ends. Germline lookup yields CDR1 MNHNY and CDR2 SVGAGI (reference sequence). This CDR3 comprises 14 residues. CDR3 in amino acids: CASSHQGQNTEAFF. The CDR3 nucleotides read TGTGCCAGCAGTCATCAGGGTCAGAACACTGAAGCTTTCTTT.

This clone was picked up one time. The chain recombines TRBV7-8 with TRBJ2-7; D is unclear. The length of the CDR3 is 13 residues. Germline lookup yields CDR1 SGHVS and CDR2 FQNEAQ. Trimming removed 1 base from V and 7 bases from J, with 11 bases in between. The CDR3: CASSLVLPGEQYV. The DNA for the CDR3 is TGTGCCAGCAGCTTAGTCCTTCCCGGGGAGCAGTACGTC.

This chain links TRBV18 with TRBJ1-1; TRBD1 might be the D (5 bases). V was pared by 3 bases and J by 1 base, with 6 bases between. Germline CDR1 and CDR2: KGHSH and LQKENI. The CDR3 sequence is 13 residues long. The CDR3 is CASSPGGNTEAFF. Written as DNA, the CDR3 is TGTGCCAGCTCACCGGGGGGGAACACTGAAGCTTTCTTT.

The rearrangement uses TRBV4-1 and TRBJ2-3; a possible D gene is TRBD2 (6 bases). The CDR3 is 16 amino acids. Germline assignment: CDR1 MGHRA and CDR2 YSYEKL. The V and J ends lost 0 bases and 1 base respectively, with 11 bases between them. CDR3 residues: CASSQDLASGTDTQYF. The CDR3 DNA reads TGCGCCAGCAGCCAAGATCTGGCTAGCGGCACAGATACGCAGTATTTT.

V is TRBV15 and J is TRBJ2-7; 8 nucleotides match TRBD2. Germline assignment: CDR1 LNHNV and CDR2 YYDKDF (reference sequence). The CDR3 is 15 amino acids. J lost 3 bases, V lost 0 bases, and 4 bases had no gene match. The CDR3 bases are TGTGCCACCAGCAGAGATTACGGGAGGGACTACGAGCAGTACTTC. As protein: CATSRDYGRDYEQYF.

The J gene is TRBJ2-5, the V gene TRBV27; the D gene is possibly TRBD1 (5 bases). The tail of the sequence fits TRBJ2-7 better, so the J call may be wrong. There are 14 residues in the CDR3. CDR1 is MNHEY, CDR2 SMNVEV, per germline (reference sequence). The CDR3 loop is CASRGQARSYEQYF. Here the CDR3 DNA reads TGTGCCAGCCGCGGACAAGCAAGGTCCTACGAGCAGTACTTC.

The chain couples TRBV27 to TRBJ2-7; TRBD2 is a possible D gene (6 bases). The CDR3 sequence is 15 residues long. Germline CDR1 MNHEY, CDR2 SMNVEV (reference sequence). V lost 4 bases, J lost 2 bases, and 15 bases lay in between. This CDR3 reads CASSSQPSGAYEQYF. In DNA, the CDR3 is TGTGCCAGCAGTTCGCAACCTTCGGGGGCCTACGAGCAGTACTTC.

This rearrangement joins TRBV4-3 to TRBJ2-3; 12 nucleotides line up with TRBD2. The CDR3 has 18 residues. The germline V gene has CDR1 LGHNA and CDR2 YSLEER. The trim removed 4 bases at V and 0 bases at J, leaving 8 bases unmatched. The CDR3 coding sequence is TGCGCCAGCAGCCCCCAAACCGGACTAGCGGGGAGCACAGATACGCAGTATTTT. This encodes CASSPQTGLAGSTDTQYF.

This rearrangement joins TRBV7-8 to TRBJ1-4; the match to TRBD1 covers 7 bases. The CDR3 is 15 residues long. CDR1 SGHVS and CDR2 FQNEAQ come from the germline V gene. The J segment lost 4 bases and the V segment lost 4 bases, leaving 6 bases of the junction unmatched. The CDR3 nucleotides are TGTGCCAGCAGCTCCTCAGGGGGGATTAATGAAAAACTGTTTTTT. This encodes CASSSSGGINEKLFF. Full variable domain (rest looked up from reference TRBV7-8 and TRBJ1-4): GAGVSQSPRYKVAKRGQDVALRCDPISGHVSLFWYQQALGQGPEFLTYFQNEAQLDKSGLPSDRFFAERPEGSVSTLKIQRTQQEDSAVYLCASSSSGGINEKLFFGSGTQLSVL.

The V gene is TRBV10-3, the J gene TRBJ2-1, with 12 bases fitting TRBD1. The CDR3 has 16 residues. After removal of 7 bases from V and 6 bases from J, the junction contained 10 bases not matched to a gene. Germline assignment: CDR1 ENHRY and CDR2 SYGVKD. CDR3: CAIMGQGAFRGNEQFF. The CDR3, as DNA: TGTGCCATCATGGGACAGGGGGCCTTTCGGGGCAATGAGCAGTTCTTC.

This rearrangement joins TRBV7-9 to TRBJ2-5, with a possible D match to TRBD1 (6 bases). Between the trimmed V and J ends, which lost 4 bases and 5 bases, there was a span of 17 bases. Looked up from germline, CDR1 is SEHNR and CDR2 is FQNEAQ (reference sequence). The CDR3 runs to 15 residues. CDR3 bases: TGTGCCAGCAGCTCACCGAGGGGGATAGGGGAGACCCAGTACTTC. Translated, it gives CASSSPRGIGETQYF.

Written as DNA, the CDR3 is TGTGCCAGCAGCCCCGGGACAGGGGCCGGCTACGAGCAGTACGTC. It yields the protein CASSPGTGAGYEQYV. The chain employs TRBV6-5 and TRBJ2-7; TRBD1 aligns across 10 bases. Per germline, CDR1 MNHEY and CDR2 SVGAGI. With V trimmed by 6 bases and J by 3 bases, 8 bases remained unmatched. This CDR3 comprises 15 residues.

Details on this clone: This specimen includes other DNA sequences encoding the same CDR3. The rearrangement joins TRBV2 to TRBJ1-4; 7 nucleotides agree with TRBD1. Germline CDR1 is SNHLY and CDR2 is FYNNEI. CDR3 length: 14 amino acids. V shed 4 bases and J 4 bases; nucleotides not matched to a gene: 3. CDR3: CASSADRINEKLFF. CDR3 sequence (DNA): TGTGCCAGCAGTGCGGACAGGATTAATGAAAAACTGTTTTTT.

The V and J genes are TRBV11-3 and TRBJ1-1; 9 bases line up with TRBD1. The CDR3 is made up of 13 amino acids. J lost 5 bases, V lost 5 bases, and 3 bases had no gene match. Germline CDR1 reads SGHNT; CDR2 reads YENEEA. CDR3 region: CASSDGQGTEAFF. DNA of the CDR3: TGTGCCAGCAGCGACGGACAGGGGACTGAAGCTTTCTTT.

The V call is TRBV19, the J call TRBJ2-5; 10 positions agree with TRBD1. The germline CDR1 and CDR2 sequences are LNHDA and SQIVND (reference sequence). The CDR3 sequence is 13 residues long. Trimming took 9 bases from V and 2 from J; bases not matched to a gene: 3. This chain's CDR3 is CASRDRGQETQYF. The CDR3 coding sequence is TGTGCCAGCCGGGACAGGGGTCAAGAGACCCAGTACTTC.

This clone was picked up a small number of times. The V and J genes are TRBV5-1 and TRBJ2-1; 8 bases line up with TRBD2. Germline CDR1 is SGHRS and CDR2 is YFSETQ. The CDR3 is 16 residues long. V was pared by 5 bases and J by 0 bases, with 7 bases of the junction left unmatched. The CDR3 spells CASRTGSGSSYNEQFF. The CDR3 coding sequence is TGCGCCAGCAGGACGGGGAGCGGGAGCTCCTACAATGAGCAGTTCTTC. The full variable domain, rest sourced from reference TRBV5-1 and TRBJ2-1, is KAGVTQTPRYLIKTRGQQVTLSCSPISGHRSVSWYQQTPGQGLQFLFEYFSETQRNKGNFPGRFSGRQFSNSRSEMNVSTLELGDSALYLCASRTGSGSSYNEQFFGPGTRLTVL.

The genes are TRBV7-2 and TRBJ2-7; maybe TRBD1 (5 bases). CDR1 and CDR2 (germline): SGHTA, FQGNSA. V shed 5 bases and J shed 9 bases, with 17 bases lying between them. The CDR3 is 13 residues long. The CDR3 DNA reads as TGTGCCAGCAGCCCGTCCCTAGGAAGGGGGCAGTACTTC. This sequence encodes CASSPSLGRGQYF.

Written as DNA, the CDR3 is TGTGCCAGTAATATGACCCCCCCGGGCACCGGGGAGCTGTTTTTT. Protein: CASNMTPPGTGELFF. The gene calls are TRBV19 and TRBJ2-2; D remains ambiguous. Trimming stripped 7 bases from V and 4 bases from J, with 16 bases between. The CDR3 loop spans 15 amino acids. Germline CDR1 and CDR2: LNHDA and SQIVND (reference sequence). Full variable domain (missing parts from reference TRBV19 and TRBJ2-2): DGGITQSPKYLFRKEGQNVTLSCEQNLNHDAMYWYRQDPGQGLRLIYYSQIVNDFQKGDIAEGYSVSREKKESFPLTVTSAQKNPTAFYLCASNMTPPGTGELFFGEGSRLTVL.

The chain uses TRBV14 and TRBJ2-5; a possible D gene is TRBD1 (6 bases). This CDR3 has 16 amino acids. Per the germline V gene, CDR1 is SGHDN and CDR2 is FVKESK. The V and J ends lost 1 base and 2 bases respectively, with 14 bases between them. CDR3 sequence (DNA): TGTGCCAGCAGCCAAGCAAGCTTAGGACAGCAAGAGACCCAGTACTTC. It yields the protein CASSQASLGQQETQYF.

The chain employs TRBV7-9 and TRBJ2-4, with D tentatively TRBD2 (5 bases). Germline-derived CDR1 and CDR2 are SEHNR and FQNEAQ (reference sequence). V was pared by 5 bases and J by 1 base, with 15 bases between. The CDR3 totals 16 residues. The CDR3, as DNA: TGTGCCAGCAGCCCCAGGACTTCCACGGCCAAAAACATTCAGTACTTC. This translates into CASSPRTSTAKNIQYF.

This clone was recorded once. The rearrangement links TRBV11-2 to TRBJ2-1; 7 positions agree with TRBD2. After removal of 3 bases from V and 3 bases from J, the junction contained 11 bases not matched to a gene. There are 17 residues in the CDR3. Germline CDR1 is SGHAT and CDR2 is FQNNGV. CDR3 in DNA: TGTGCCAGCAGCTTTACTAGCGCCCAAGCTATCTACAATGAGCAGTTCTTC. The encoded protein is CASSFTSAQAIYNEQFF.

V and J are TRBV9 and TRBJ2-2; D is undetermined. Germline loops: CDR1 SGDLS, CDR2 YYNGEE. The germline V and J ends were trimmed by 0 bases and 1 base, with 10 bases remaining between them. This CDR3 is built from 16 residues. This CDR3 is CASSVADPGNTGELFF. The DNA for the CDR3 is TGTGCCAGCAGCGTAGCTGACCCAGGGAACACCGGGGAGCTGTTTTTT.

In its sample, this clone was seen a few times. The chain recombines TRBV6-5 with TRBJ1-2; possibly TRBD1 for D (6 bases). The germline V gene has CDR1 MNHEY and CDR2 SVGAGI. The CDR3 runs 15 residues. V was shortened by 6 bases and J by 3 bases, with 17 bases between the two germline ends. Written as DNA, the CDR3 is TGTGCCAGCAGACCCTCGGGGGGCGTCGACTATGGCTACACCTTC. Its protein is CASRPSGGVDYGYTF.